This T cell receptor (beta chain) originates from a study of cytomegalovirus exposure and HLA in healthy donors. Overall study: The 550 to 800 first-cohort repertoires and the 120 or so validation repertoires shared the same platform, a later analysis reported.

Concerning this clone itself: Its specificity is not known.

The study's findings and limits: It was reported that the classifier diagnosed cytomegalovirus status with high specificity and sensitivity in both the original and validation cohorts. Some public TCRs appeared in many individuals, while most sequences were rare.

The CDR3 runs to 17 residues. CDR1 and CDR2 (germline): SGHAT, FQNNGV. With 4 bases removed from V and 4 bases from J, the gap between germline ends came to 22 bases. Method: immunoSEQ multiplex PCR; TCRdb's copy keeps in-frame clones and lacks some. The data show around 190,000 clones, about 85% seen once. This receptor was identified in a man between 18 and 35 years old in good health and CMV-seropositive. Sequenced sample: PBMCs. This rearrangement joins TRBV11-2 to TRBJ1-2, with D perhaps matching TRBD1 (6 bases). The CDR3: CASSSGIGGGIAYGYTF. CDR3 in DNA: TGTGCCAGCAGCTCTGGGATAGGGGGAGGGATAGCCTATGGCTACACCTTC.